This T cell receptor (beta chain) was found in a study of OX40 agonist ivuxolimab in advanced cancers. Study as a whole: Patients were dosed with the agonistic anti-OX40 (CD134) antibody ivuxolimab. Dose-escalation patients' cancers were hepatocellular carcinoma, melanoma, renal cell or head and neck cancer. Age averaged 60 years (range roughly 23 to 79), and approximately 80% were male.

Patients with a history of autoimmune disease or on systemic immunosuppression were excluded. This clone was seen once. Repertoires were generated with immunoSEQ multiplex PCR, while TCRdb's copy carries only in-frame clones and drops some. The table has 50,000 to 75,000 clones, 80% to 90% seen once. This receptor was identified in an adult with an advanced solid tumor such as melanoma, head and neck, liver or kidney cancer. Sequencing used CD4+ or CD8+ T cells sorted from blood, obtained in a trial of the OX40 agonist ivuxolimab.

The CDR3 nucleotides are TGTGCCAGCTCACGTGGACAGGGGGGCAACTATGGCTACACCTTC. Residues: CASSRGQGGNYGYTF. The rearrangement links TRBV18 to TRBJ1-2; 10 positions agree with TRBD1. The V segment lost 4 bases and the J segment 2 bases; nucleotides outside the gene matches: 4. This CDR3 has 15 amino acids. Germline-derived CDR1 and CDR2 are KGHSH and LQKENI.